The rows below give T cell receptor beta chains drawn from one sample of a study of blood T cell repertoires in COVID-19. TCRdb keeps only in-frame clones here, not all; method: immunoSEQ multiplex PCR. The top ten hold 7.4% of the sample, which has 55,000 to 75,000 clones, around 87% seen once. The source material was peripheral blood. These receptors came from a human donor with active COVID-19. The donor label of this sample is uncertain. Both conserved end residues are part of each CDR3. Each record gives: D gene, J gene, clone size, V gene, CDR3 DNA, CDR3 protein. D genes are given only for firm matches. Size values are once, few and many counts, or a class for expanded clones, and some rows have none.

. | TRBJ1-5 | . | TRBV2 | TGTGCCAGCAGCGAAGAACAGGGCGGTCAGCCCCAGCATTTT | CASSEEQGGQPQHF
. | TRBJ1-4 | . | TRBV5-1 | TGCGCCAGCCGAGCGGACCCTAATGAAAAACTGTTTTTT | CASRADPNEKLFF
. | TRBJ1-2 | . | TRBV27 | TGTGCCAGCAGTTTAAGAGGGAATGGCTACACCTTC | CASSLRGNGYTF
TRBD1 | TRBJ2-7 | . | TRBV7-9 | TGTGCCAGCAGCTTATCGGGACAGGGGTTGGACTACGAGCAGTACTTC | CASSLSGQGLDYEQYF
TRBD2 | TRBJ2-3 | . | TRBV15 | TGTGCCACCAGCAGAGAGCTAGCGGGGTACACAGATACGCAGTATTTT | CATSRELAGYTDTQYF
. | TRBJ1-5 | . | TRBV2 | TGTGCCAGCAGCGGACCGGGGGGCAATCAGCCCCAGCATTTT | CASSGPGGNQPQHF
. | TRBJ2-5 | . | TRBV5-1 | TGCGCCAGCAGCTTGGAAGGACAGAAAGAGACCCAGTACTTC | CASSLEGQKETQYF
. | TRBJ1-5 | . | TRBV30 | TGTGCTTCTAGAACAGGGCCCAATCAGCCCCAGCATTTT | CASRTGPNQPQHF
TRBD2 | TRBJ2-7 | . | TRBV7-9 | TGTGCCAGCAGCTTAGACGGGAGGGCGTCCGAGCAGTACTTC | CASSLDGRASEQYF
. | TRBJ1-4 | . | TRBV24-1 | TGTGCCACCAGTGAACAAGGTTGGGGACACCCTAATGAAAAACTGTTTTTT | CATSEQGWGHPNEKLFF
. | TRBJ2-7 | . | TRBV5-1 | TGCGCCAGCAGCTTGGGTGGACTTACCTACGAGCAGTACTTC | CASSLGGLTYEQYF
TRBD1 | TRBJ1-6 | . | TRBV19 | TGTGCCAGTAGTACCCGGGACAGAAATTCACCCCTCCACTTT | CASSTRDRNSPLHF
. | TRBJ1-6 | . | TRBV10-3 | TGTGCCATCAGTGACCTGGCGGTCAATTCACCCCTCCACTTT | CAISDLAVNSPLHF
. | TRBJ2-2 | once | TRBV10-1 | TGCGCCAGCAGTGAGAACCGACAGAGGCAGGACACCGGGGAGCTGTTTTTT | CASSENRQRQDTGELFF
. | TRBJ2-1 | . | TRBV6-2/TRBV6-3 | TGTGCCAGCAGTTACCCAGAGGTAAATGAGCAGTTCTTC | CASSYPEVNEQFF
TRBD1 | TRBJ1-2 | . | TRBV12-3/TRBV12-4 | TGTGCCAGCACCACAGGACAGGGGGGCGACTACACCTTC | CASTTGQGGDYTF
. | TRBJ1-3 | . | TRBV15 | TGTGCCACCAGCAGAGAAGTCGGACAGAGGAACACCATATATTTT | CATSREVGQRNTIYF
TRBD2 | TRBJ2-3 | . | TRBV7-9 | TGTGCCAGCAGCTTTCTCCTAATAGCGGGGAGATCCACAGATACGCAGTATTTT | CASSFLLIAGRSTDTQYF
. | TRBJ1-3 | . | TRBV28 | TGTGCCACCACGTCAGCATGGGAGGGAAGAAACACCATATATTTT | CATTSAWEGRNTIYF
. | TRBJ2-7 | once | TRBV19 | TGTGCCAGTAGCATATCAGGGGACGCCTACGAGCAGTACTTC | CASSISGDAYEQYF
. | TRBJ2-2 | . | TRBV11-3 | TGTGCCAGCAGCTTAGGAGGCGACACCGGGGAGCTGTTTTTT | CASSLGGDTGELFF
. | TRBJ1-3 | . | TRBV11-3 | TGTGCCAGCTCAGTGTGGTCCGGAAACACCATATATTTT | CASSVWSGNTIYF
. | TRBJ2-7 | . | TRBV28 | TGTGCCAGCAGTTCTAGACGCCGCAGCTACGAGCAGTACTTC | CASSSRRRSYEQYF
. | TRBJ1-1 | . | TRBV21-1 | TGTGCCAGCAGCAAAGTTCTTCGGGAGAACACTGAAGCTTTCTTT | CASSKVLRENTEAFF
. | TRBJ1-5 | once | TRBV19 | TGTGCCAGTAGTATAGAAGGGACAAGGGATTATAGCAATCAGCCCCAGCATTTT | CASSIEGTRDYSNQPQHF
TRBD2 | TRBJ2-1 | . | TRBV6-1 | TGTGCCAGCAGTGATAGACGACTAGCGGGGGCCTACAATGAGCAGTTCTTC | CASSDRRLAGAYNEQFF
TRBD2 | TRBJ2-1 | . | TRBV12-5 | TGTGCTAGTGGTTTGGTAGCGGGGGGGCCCAATGAGCAGTTCTTC | CASGLVAGGPNEQFF
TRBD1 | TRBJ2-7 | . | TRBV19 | TGTGCCAGTAGCCTGACCGGGACAGTGACCTACGAGCAGTACTTC | CASSLTGTVTYEQYF
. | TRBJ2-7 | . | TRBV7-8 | TGTGCCAGCAGCTTACCACCAGGCGAGCAGTACTTC | CASSLPPGEQYF